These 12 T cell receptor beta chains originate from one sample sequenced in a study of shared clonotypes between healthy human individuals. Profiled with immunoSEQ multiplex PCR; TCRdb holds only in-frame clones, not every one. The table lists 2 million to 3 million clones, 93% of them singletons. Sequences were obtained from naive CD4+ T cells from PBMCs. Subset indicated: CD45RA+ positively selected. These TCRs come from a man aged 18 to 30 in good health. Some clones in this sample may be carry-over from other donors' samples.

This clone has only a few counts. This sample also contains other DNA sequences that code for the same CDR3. As DNA, the CDR3 is TGTGCCAGCAGCTTAGCTAGCACAGATACGCAGTATTTT. Its translation is CASSLASTDTQYF. The chain is built from TRBV5-4 and TRBJ2-3; no reliable D call. Trimming removed 2 bases from V and 0 bases from J, with 4 bases in between. CDR3 length: 13 residues. Germline V CDR1 and CDR2: SGHNT, YYREEE (reference sequence).

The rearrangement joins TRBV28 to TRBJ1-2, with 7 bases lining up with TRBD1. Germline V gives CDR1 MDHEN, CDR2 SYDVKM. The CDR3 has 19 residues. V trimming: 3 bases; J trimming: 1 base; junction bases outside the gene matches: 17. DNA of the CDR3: TGTGCCAGCAGTTTCGAGGCCCCCATCGGGACAGATTATAACTATGGCTACACCTTC. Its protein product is CASSFEAPIGTDYNYGYTF.

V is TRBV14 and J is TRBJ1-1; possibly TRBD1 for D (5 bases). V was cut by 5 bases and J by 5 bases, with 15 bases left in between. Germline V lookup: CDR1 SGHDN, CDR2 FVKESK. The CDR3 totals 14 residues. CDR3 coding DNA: TGTGCCAGCAGCTTGGTTGGGGCCGCAACTGAAGCTTTCTTT. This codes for CASSLVGAATEAFF. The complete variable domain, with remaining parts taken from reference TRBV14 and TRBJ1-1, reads EAGVTQFPSHSVIEKGQTVTLRCDPISGHDNLYWYRRVMGKEIKFLLHFVKESKQDESGMPNNRFLAERTGGTYSTLKVQPAELEDSGVYFCASSLVGAATEAFFGQGTRLTVV.

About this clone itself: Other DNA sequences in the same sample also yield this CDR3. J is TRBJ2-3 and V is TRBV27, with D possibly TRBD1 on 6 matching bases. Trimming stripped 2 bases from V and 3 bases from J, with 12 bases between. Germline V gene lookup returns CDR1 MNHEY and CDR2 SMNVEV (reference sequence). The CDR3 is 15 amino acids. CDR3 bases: TGTGCCAGCAGTTTAATGGCCAGGGGTACAGATACGCAGTATTTT. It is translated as CASSLMARGTDTQYF.

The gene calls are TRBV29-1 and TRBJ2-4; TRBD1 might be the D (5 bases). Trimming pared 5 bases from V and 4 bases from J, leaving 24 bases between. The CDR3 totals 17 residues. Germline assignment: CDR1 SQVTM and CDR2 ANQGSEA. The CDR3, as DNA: TGCAGCGTTCGAATCATATTGGACACTTTGAAGAAAAACATTCAGTACTTC. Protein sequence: CSVRIILDTLKKNIQYF.

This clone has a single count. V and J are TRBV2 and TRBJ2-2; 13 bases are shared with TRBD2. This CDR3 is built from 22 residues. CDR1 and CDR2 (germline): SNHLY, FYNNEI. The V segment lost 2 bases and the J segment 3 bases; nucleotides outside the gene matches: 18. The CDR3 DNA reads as TGTGCCAGCAGTGAAAATAGATCCGGGGGGAGACTAGCGGGAGGACACACCGGGGAGCTGTTTTTT. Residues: CASSENRSGGRLAGGHTGELFF.

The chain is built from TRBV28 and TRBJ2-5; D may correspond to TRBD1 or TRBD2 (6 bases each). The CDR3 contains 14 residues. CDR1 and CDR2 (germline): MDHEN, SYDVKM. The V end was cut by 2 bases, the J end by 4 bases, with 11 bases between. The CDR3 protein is CASSLRGGGETQYF. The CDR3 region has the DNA TGTGCCAGCAGTTTACGAGGGGGAGGAGAGACCCAGTACTTC.

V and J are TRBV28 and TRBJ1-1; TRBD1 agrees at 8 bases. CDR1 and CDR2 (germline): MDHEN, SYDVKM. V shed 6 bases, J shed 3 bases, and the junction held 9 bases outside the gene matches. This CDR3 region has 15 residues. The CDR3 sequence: CASRRSGQAYTEAFF. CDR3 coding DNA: TGTGCCAGCAGACGATCGGGACAGGCATACACTGAAGCTTTCTTT.

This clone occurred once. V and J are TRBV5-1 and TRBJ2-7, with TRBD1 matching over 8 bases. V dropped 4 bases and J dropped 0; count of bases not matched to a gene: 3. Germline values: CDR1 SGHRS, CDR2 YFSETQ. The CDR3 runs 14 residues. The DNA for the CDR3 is TGCGCCAGCAGCATACAGGGGGGCTCCTACGAGCAGTACTTC. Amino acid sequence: CASSIQGGSYEQYF. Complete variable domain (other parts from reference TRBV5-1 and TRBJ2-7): KAGVTQTPRYLIKTRGQQVTLSCSPISGHRSVSWYQQTPGQGLQFLFEYFSETQRNKGNFPGRFSGRQFSNSRSEMNVSTLELGDSALYLCASSIQGGSYEQYFGPGTRLTVT.

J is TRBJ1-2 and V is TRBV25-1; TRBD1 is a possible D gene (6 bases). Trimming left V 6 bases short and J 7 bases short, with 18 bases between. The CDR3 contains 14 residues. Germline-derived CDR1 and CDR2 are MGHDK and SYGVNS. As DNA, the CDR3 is TGTGCCAGCAGCTTGGGACAAGGTCGGATTGGCTACACCTTC. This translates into CASSLGQGRIGYTF.

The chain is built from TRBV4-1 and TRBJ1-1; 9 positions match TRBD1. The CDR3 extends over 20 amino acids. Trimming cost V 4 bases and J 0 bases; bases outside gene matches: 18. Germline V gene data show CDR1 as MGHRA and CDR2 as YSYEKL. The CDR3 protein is CASSPRATGGGFSVNTEAFF. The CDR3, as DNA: TGCGCCAGCAGCCCCAGAGCTACAGGGGGCGGCTTTTCGGTGAACACTGAAGCTTTCTTT.

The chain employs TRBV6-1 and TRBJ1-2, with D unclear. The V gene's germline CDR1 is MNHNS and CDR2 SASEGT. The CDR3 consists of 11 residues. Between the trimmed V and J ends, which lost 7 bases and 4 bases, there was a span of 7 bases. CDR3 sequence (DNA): TGTGCCAGCAAGGGAGGCTATGGCTACACCTTC. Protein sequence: CASKGGYGYTF.